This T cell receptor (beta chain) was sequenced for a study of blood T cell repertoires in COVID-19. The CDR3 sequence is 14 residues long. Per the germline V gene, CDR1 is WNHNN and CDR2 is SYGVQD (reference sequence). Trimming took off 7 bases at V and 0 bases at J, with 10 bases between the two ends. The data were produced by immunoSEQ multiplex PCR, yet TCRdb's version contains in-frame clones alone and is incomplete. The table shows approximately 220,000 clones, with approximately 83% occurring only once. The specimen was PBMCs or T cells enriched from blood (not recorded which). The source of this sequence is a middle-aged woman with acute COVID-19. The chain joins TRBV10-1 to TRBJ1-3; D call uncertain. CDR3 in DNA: TGCGCCAGCATTATCGATAGCTCTGGAAACACCATATATTTT. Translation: CASIIDSSGNTIYF.